These 4 T cell receptor beta chains were all obtained from the same sample, sequenced in a study of shared clonotypes between healthy human individuals. The assay was immunoSEQ multiplex PCR, and TCRdb's table has in-frame clones only and misses some. The sample yields fewer than 850,000 clones, approximately 79% seen once. Specimen: memory CD4+ T cells sorted from blood. Subset indicated: CD45RA-negative fraction. Receptors were obtained from a woman in her 30s in good health.

In the case of this clone: The same CDR3 arises from other DNA sequences in this sample as well. The rearrangement joins TRBV5-1 to TRBJ2-7, with D possibly being TRBD1 or TRBD2 (5 bases each). This CDR3 spans 14 amino acids. Germline lookup yields CDR1 SGHRS and CDR2 YFSETQ. Trimming removed 0 bases at V and 2 bases at J, with 9 bases between. The DNA for the CDR3 is TGCGCCAGCAGCTTGGGGGTGGGACCCTACGAGCAGTACTTC. This codes for CASSLGVGPYEQYF.

This clone was counted once. The chain joins TRBV5-5 to TRBJ1-2, with 9 bases lining up with TRBD1. The trim removed 4 bases at V and 2 bases at J, leaving 6 bases unmatched. CDR3 size: 15 residues. Germline V gives CDR1 SGHKS, CDR2 YYEKEE (reference sequence). CDR3 sequence: CASSTRDRVNYGYTF. The DNA for the CDR3 is TGTGCCAGCAGCACCCGGGACAGGGTGAACTATGGCTACACCTTC.

The DNA for the CDR3 is TGTGCCAGCAGGCAAGACAGGGCTGGCTACACCTTC. Its protein is CASRQDRAGYTF. The rearrangement links TRBV6-1 to TRBJ1-2; TRBD1 aligns across 7 bases. V was pared by 6 bases and J by 7 bases, with 5 bases of the junction left unmatched. Germline V gene lookup returns CDR1 MNHNS and CDR2 SASEGT. The CDR3 is 12 amino acids.

V is TRBV6-1 and J is TRBJ2-7; possibly TRBD1 for D (6 bases). CDR3 length: 14 amino acids. Germline assignment: CDR1 MNHNS and CDR2 SASEGT. V was trimmed by 6 bases and J by 2 bases, leaving 14 bases between them. The DNA of the CDR3 is TGTGCCAGCAGCTACAACAGGGTTACCTACGAGCAGTACTTC. It is translated as CASSYNRVTYEQYF.